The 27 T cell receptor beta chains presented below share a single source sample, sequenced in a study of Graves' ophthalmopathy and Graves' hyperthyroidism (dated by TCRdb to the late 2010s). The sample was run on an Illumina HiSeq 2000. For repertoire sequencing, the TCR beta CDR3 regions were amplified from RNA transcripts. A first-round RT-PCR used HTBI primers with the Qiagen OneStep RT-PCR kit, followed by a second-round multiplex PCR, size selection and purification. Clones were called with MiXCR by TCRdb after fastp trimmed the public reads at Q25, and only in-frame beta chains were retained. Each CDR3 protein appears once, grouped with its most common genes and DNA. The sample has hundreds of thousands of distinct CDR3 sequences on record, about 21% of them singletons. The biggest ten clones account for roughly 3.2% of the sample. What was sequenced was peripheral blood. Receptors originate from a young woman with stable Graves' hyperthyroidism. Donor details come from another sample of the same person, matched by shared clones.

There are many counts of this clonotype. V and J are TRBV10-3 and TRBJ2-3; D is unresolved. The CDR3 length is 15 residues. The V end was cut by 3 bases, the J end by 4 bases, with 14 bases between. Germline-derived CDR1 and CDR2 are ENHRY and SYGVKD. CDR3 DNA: TGTGCCATCAGTGACCGATTTGCCCCGTCAGATACGCAGTATTTT. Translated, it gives CAISDRFAPSDTQYF.

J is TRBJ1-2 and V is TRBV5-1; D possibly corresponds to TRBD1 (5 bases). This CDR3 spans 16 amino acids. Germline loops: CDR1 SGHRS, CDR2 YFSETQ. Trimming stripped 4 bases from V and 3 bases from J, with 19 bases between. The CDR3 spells CASSIGNAGPHYGYTF. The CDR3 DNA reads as TGCGCCAGCAGCATTGGGAATGCGGGACCACACTATGGCTACACCTTC.

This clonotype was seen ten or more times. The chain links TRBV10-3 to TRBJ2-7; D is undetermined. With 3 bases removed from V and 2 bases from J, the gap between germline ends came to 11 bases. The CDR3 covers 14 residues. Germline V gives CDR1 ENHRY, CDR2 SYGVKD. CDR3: CAISEKQIPYEQYF. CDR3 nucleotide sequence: TGTGCCATCAGTGAAAAACAGATACCCTACGAGCAGTACTTC.

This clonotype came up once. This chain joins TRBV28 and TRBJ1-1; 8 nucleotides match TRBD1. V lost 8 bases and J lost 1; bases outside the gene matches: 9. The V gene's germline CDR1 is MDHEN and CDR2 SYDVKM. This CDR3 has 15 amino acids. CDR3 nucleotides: TGTGCCAGCGTCCCCGGCAGGGGGCCGAACACTGAAGCTTTCTTT. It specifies CASVPGRGPNTEAFF.

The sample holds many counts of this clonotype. This chain's CDR3 is CSVVMVNTGELFF. CDR3 sequence (DNA): TGCAGCGTTGTAATGGTTAACACCGGGGAGCTGTTTTTT. J is TRBJ2-2 and V is TRBV29-1, with D unclear. The CDR3 totals 13 residues. Trimming removed 4 bases from V and 2 bases from J, with 8 bases in between. Germline-derived CDR1 and CDR2 are SQVTM and ANQGSEA.

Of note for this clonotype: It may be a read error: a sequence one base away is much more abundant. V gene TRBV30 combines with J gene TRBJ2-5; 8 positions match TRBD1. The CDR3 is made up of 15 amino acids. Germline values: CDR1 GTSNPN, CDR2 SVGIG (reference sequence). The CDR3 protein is CAWRGSPGGWGTRYF. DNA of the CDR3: TGTGCCTGGAGGGGGTCACCAGGGGGCTGGGGGACCCGGTACTTC.

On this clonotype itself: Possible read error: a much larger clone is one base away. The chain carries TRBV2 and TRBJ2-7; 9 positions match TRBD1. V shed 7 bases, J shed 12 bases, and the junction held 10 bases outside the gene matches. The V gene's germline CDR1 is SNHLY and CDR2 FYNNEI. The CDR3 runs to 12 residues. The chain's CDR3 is CASMGQGKELYF. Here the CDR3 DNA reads TGTGCCAGCATGGGACAGGGAAAGGAACTGTACTTC.

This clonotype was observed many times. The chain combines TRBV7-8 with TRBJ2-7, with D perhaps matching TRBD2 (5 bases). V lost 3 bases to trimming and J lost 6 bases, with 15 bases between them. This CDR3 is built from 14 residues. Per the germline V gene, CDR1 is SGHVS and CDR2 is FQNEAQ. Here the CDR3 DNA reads TGTGCCAGCAGCTTTTCGGGGAAGCCTCCCGAGCAGTACTTC. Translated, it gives CASSFSGKPPEQYF.

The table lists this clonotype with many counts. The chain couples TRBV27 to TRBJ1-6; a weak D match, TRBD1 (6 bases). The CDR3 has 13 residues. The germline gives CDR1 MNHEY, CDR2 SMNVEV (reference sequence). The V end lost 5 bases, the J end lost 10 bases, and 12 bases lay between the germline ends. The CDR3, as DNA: TGTGCCAGCAGTGCCAGGGGTTGGTCACCCCTCCACTTT. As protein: CASSARGWSPLHF.

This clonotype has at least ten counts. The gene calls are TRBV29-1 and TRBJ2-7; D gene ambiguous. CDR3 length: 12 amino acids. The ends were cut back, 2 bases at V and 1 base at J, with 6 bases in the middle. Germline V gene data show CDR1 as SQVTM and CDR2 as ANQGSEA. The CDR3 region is CSVEQESYEQYF. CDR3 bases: TGCAGCGTTGAACAGGAGTCCTACGAGCAGTACTTC.

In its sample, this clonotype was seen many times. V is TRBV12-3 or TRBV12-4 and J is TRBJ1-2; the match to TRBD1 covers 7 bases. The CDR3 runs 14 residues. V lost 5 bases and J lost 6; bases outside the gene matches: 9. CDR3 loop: CASSLLVGTDGYTF. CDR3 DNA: TGTGCCAGCAGTCTGTTAGTGGGGACAGATGGCTACACCTTC.

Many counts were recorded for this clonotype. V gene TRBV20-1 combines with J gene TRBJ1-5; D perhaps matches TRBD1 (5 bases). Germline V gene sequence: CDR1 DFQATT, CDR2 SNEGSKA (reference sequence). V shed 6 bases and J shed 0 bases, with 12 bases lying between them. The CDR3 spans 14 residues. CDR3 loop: CSARDGFSNQPQHF. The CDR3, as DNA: TGCAGTGCCCGGGACGGTTTTAGCAATCAGCCCCAGCATTTT.

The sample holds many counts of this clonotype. DNA of the CDR3: TGTGCCACCAGTGATTCAACTGAGAAAGAGACCCAGTACTTC. This codes for CATSDSTEKETQYF. V usage is TRBV24-1 and J usage is TRBJ2-5; D call uncertain. This CDR3 has 14 residues. V lost 2 bases, J lost 3 bases, and 9 bases lay in between. CDR1 and CDR2 from the germline V gene are KGHDR and SFDVKD.

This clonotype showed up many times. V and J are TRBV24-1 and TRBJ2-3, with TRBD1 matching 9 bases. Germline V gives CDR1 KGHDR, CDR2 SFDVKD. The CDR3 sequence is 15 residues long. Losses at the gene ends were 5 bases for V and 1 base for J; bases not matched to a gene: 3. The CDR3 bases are TGTGCCACCAGTGTTGGGGACAGGGGCACAGATACGCAGTATTTT. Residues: CATSVGDRGTDTQYF.

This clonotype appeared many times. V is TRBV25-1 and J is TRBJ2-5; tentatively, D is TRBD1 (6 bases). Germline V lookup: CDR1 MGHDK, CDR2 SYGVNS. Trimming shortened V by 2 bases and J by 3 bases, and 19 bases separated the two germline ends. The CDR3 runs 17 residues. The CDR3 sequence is CASSEGARRGSKETQYF. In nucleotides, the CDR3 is TGTGCCAGCAGTGAAGGAGCCCGCAGGGGATCTAAAGAGACCCAGTACTTC. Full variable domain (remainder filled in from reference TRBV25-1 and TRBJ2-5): EADIYQTPRYLVIGTGKKITLECSQTMGHDKMYWYQQDPGMELHLIHYSYGVNSTEKGDLSSESTVSRIRTEHFPLTLESARPSHTSQYLCASSEGARRGSKETQYFGPGTRLLVL.

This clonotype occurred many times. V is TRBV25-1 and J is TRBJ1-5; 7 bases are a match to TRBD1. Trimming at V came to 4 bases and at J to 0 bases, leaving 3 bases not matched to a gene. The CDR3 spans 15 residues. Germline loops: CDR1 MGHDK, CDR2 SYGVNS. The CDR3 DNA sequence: TGTGCCAGCAGTGGGGACAGTCTTAGCAATCAGCCCCAGCATTTT. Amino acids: CASSGDSLSNQPQHF.

In nucleotides, the CDR3 is TGTGCCACCAGTGATTCGCTGGGCCTCTACACCGGGGAGCTGTTTTTT. It yields the protein CATSDSLGLYTGELFF. The rearrangement uses TRBV24-1 and TRBJ2-2; D call uncertain. V lost 2 bases and J 3 bases, leaving 12 bases between the germline ends. This CDR3 region has 16 residues. CDR1 and CDR2 (germline): KGHDR, SFDVKD.

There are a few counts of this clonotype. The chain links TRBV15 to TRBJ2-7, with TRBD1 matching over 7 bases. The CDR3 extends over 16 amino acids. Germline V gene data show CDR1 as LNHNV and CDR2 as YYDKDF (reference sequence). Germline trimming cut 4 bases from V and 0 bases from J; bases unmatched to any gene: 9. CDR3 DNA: TGTGCCACCAGCAAAGCCTCGGGACAGAGCTCCTACGAGCAGTACTTC. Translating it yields CATSKASGQSSYEQYF.

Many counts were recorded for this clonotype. CDR3 loop: CASSPEAGLRGYTF. In DNA, the CDR3 is TGTGCCAGCAGCCCCGAGGCTGGGTTGAGGGGCTACACCTTC. The V call is TRBV7-2, the J call TRBJ1-2; D is unresolved. The germline V gene has CDR1 SGHTA and CDR2 FQGNSA. This CDR3 is 14 amino acids long. Trimming removed 5 bases at V and 8 bases at J, with 18 bases between.

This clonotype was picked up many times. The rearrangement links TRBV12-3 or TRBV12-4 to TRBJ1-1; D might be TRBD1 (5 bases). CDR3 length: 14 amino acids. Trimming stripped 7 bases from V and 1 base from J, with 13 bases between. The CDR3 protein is CASTRQNWNTEAFF. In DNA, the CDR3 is TGTGCCAGCACCAGACAGAATTGGAACACTGAAGCTTTCTTT.

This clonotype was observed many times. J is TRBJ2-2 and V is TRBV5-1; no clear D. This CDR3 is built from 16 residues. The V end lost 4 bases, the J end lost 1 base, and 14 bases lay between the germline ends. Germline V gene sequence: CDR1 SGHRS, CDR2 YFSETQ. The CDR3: CASSRTGYLNTGELFF. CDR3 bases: TGCGCCAGCAGCAGGACCGGCTACTTGAACACCGGGGAGCTGTTTTTT.

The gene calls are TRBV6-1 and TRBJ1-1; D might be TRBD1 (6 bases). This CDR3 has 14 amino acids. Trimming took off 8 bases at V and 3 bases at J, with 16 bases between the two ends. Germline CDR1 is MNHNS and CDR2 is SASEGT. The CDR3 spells CASSRLGADTEAFF. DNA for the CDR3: TGTGCCAGCTCAAGGTTGGGGGCCGACACTGAAGCTTTCTTT.

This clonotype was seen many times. DNA for the CDR3: TGCGCCAGCAGCTTAGGGACAGGCTTTAAGGGAGAGACCCAGTACTTC. This translates into CASSLGTGFKGETQYF. The chain links TRBV5-1 to TRBJ2-5, with 8 bases lining up with TRBD1. This CDR3 spans 16 amino acids. After removal of 2 bases from V and 4 bases from J, the junction contained 10 bases not matched to a gene. Germline V gene data show CDR1 as SGHRS and CDR2 as YFSETQ.

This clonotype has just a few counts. The CDR3 region is CASSRDLTGELFF. The CDR3, as DNA: TGTGCCAGCAGCCGGGACCTCACCGGGGAGCTGTTTTTT. The V and J genes are TRBV7-2 and TRBJ2-2; the D call may be TRBD1 or TRBD2 (5 bases each). The germline CDR1 and CDR2 sequences are SGHTA and FQGNSA. CDR3 length equals 13 residues. Between the trimmed V and J ends, which lost 5 bases and 4 bases, there was a span of 8 bases.

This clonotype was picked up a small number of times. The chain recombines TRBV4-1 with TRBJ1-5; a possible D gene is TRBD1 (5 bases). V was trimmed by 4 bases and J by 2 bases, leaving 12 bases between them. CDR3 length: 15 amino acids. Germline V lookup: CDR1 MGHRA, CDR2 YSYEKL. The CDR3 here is CASSPQGVGNQPQHF. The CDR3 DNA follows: TGCGCCAGCAGCCCCCAGGGTGTCGGCAATCAGCCCCAGCATTTT.

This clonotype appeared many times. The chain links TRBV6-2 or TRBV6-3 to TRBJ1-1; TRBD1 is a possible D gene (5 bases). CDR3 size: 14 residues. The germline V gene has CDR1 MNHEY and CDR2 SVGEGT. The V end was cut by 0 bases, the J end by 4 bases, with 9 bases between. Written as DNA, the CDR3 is TGTGCCAGCAGTTACTCAGGGGAGGGCACTGAAGCTTTCTTT. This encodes CASSYSGEGTEAFF.

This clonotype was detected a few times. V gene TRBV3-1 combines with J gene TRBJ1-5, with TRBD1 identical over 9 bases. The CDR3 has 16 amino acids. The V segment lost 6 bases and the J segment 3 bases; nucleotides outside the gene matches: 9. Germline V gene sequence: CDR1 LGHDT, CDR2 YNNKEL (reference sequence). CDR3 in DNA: TGTGCCAGCAGTCAACAGGGGGCCGGGGACAATCAGCCCCAGCATTTT. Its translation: CASSQQGAGDNQPQHF.